This entry features one T cell receptor (beta chain) sequence. The data were obtained in a study of T cell repertoires in cytomegalovirus infection. TCRdb re-derived calls from the reads in MiXCR, one entry per CDR3 protein. The sample records 630,000 or so distinct CDR3 sequences, roughly 26% being singletons. CDR3 size: 17 residues. The V end lost 3 bases, the J end lost 2 bases, and 19 bases lay between the germline ends. The germline V gene has CDR1 SGHAT and CDR2 FQNNGV. This receptor was identified in a human donor in good health (CMV status not recorded). Some clones in this sample may be carry-over from other donors' samples. This rearrangement joins TRBV11-2 to TRBJ1-1; maybe TRBD1 (6 bases). Sequencing used CD8+ T cells from PBMCs. This CDR3 is CASSLRGGGGGNTEAFF. Here the CDR3 DNA reads TGTGCCAGCAGCTTGCGGGGAGGGGGAGGGGGTAACACTGAAGCTTTCTTT.